The next 32 T cell receptor beta chains were all read from a single sample in a study of blood T cell repertoires in COVID-19. TCRdb's table, derived via immunoSEQ multiplex PCR, lists solely in-frame clones and lacks some. The sample comprises about 55,000 clones, 82% of which are singletons, and around 14% rests with the top ten. The material sequenced was peripheral blood. The receptors derive from a human donor in a cohort sampled during active COVID-19.

The chain uses TRBV25-1 and TRBJ1-2, with D possibly being TRBD1 (6 bases). The length of the CDR3 is 14 residues. CDR1 is MGHDK, CDR2 SYGVNS, per germline. Trimming removed 2 bases from V and 5 bases from J, with 12 bases in between. The CDR3 coding sequence is TGTGCCAGCAGTGAACCGGACAGTGGGTATGGCTACACCTTC. Translation: CASSEPDSGYGYTF.

The V and J genes are TRBV11-1 and TRBJ2-3; 8 nucleotides align to TRBD2. This CDR3 is 14 amino acids long. Losses at the gene ends were 4 bases for V and 4 bases for J; bases not matched to a gene: 4. From germline, CDR1 is SGHAT and CDR2 FQDESV (reference sequence). The CDR3 is CASSSGLASDTQYF. The CDR3 DNA reads as TGTGCCAGCAGCTCCGGACTAGCATCAGATACGCAGTATTTT.

Here the CDR3 DNA reads TGTGCCAGCCTGGGGCGGGAGGGAGAAGAGACCCAGTACTTC. Translated, it gives CASLGREGEETQYF. The chain recombines TRBV7-9 with TRBJ2-5; the match to TRBD2 covers 9 bases. CDR3 length: 14 amino acids. J gave up 3 bases and V 8 bases, and 7 bases lay outside the gene matches. Germline loops: CDR1 SEHNR, CDR2 FQNEAQ (reference sequence).

V and J are TRBV14 and TRBJ1-1; 7 nucleotides line up with TRBD1. Germline V lookup: CDR1 SGHDN, CDR2 FVKESK. The CDR3 is 15 residues long. Trimming removed 3 bases from V and 4 bases from J; junction bases left unmatched: 8. CDR3 region: CASSHLTGTSTEAFF. CDR3 DNA sequence: TGTGCCAGCAGCCACCTGACAGGGACAAGCACTGAAGCTTTCTTT.

In its sample, this clone was seen once. The rearrangement links TRBV4-1 to TRBJ1-5; a possible D gene is TRBD1 (6 bases). V lost 3 bases, J lost 5 bases, and 23 bases lay in between. Per the germline V gene, CDR1 is MGHRA and CDR2 is YSYEKL. The CDR3 is 18 amino acids. Here the CDR3 reads CASSQKVLTTGRDQPQHF. Written as DNA, the CDR3 is TGCGCCAGCAGCCAGAAGGTCCTTACCACAGGGAGAGATCAGCCCCAGCATTTT.

As DNA, the CDR3 is TGCGCCAGCAGCCGCGGACTAGCGGGGGTCGCGGATACGCAGTATTTT. As protein: CASSRGLAGVADTQYF. The chain carries TRBV4-1 and TRBJ2-3; the match to TRBD2 covers 13 bases. The CDR3 has 16 amino acids. J lost 6 bases, V lost 4 bases, and 7 bases had no gene match. The germline V gene has CDR1 MGHRA and CDR2 YSYEKL.

This clone was seen once. J is TRBJ2-1 and V is TRBV7-2; 10 bases map to TRBD2. CDR3 length equals 15 residues. Trimming removed 5 bases from V and 10 bases from J; junction bases left unmatched: 11. The germline gives CDR1 SGHTA, CDR2 FQGNSA. The CDR3 DNA sequence: TGTGCCAGCAGCGTAGGGACTAGCGTTGGGGGGGAGCAGTTCTTC. Its translation: CASSVGTSVGGEQFF.

V and J are TRBV12-3 or TRBV12-4 and TRBJ1-2; TRBD1 agrees at 7 bases. There are 13 residues in the CDR3. V was clipped by 6 bases and J by 4 bases; unmatched bases: 5. The CDR3 DNA is TGTGCCAGCAGACAACAGGGGCGCTATGGCTACACCTTC. Translating gives CASRQQGRYGYTF.

This clone occurred once. The chain recombines TRBV5-1 with TRBJ1-1; D is possibly TRBD1 (6 bases). CDR3 length: 14 amino acids. V was trimmed by 3 bases and J by 5 bases, leaving 14 bases between them. Per germline, CDR1 SGHRS and CDR2 YFSETQ. CDR3 DNA sequence: TGCGCCAGCAGCTGGGGGGGGCCGAGGACTGAAGCTTTCTTT. It specifies CASSWGGPRTEAFF.

This chain joins TRBV7-2 and TRBJ2-7, with TRBD2 matching 12 bases. V lost 4 bases to trimming and J lost 2 bases; unmatched junction nucleotides: 3. CDR1 and CDR2 (germline): SGHTA, FQGNSA. CDR3 length equals 15 residues. The DNA for the CDR3 is TGTGCCAGCAGCTCCCTAGCGGGAGGGCCCTACGAGCAGTACTTC. This encodes CASSSLAGGPYEQYF.

The chain joins TRBV7-3 to TRBJ2-3; possibly TRBD2 for D (7 bases). Germline CDR1 is SGHTA and CDR2 is FQGTGA. The V gene lost 2 bases and the J gene lost 0 bases, with 9 bases spanning the gap. The CDR3 has 15 residues. CDR3 nucleotides: TGTGCCAGCAGCTTAGCGGGGGCTAGCACAGATACGCAGTATTTT. This codes for CASSLAGASTDTQYF.

A few counts support this clone. The chain uses TRBV11-1 and TRBJ1-1; D might be TRBD1 (6 bases). Trimming removed 2 bases at V and 7 bases at J, with 11 bases between. The length of the CDR3 is 13 residues. Germline V gene lookup returns CDR1 SGHAT and CDR2 FQDESV (reference sequence). CDR3 sequence: CASSLSGALEAFF. CDR3 in DNA: TGTGCCAGCAGCTTATCAGGGGCTCTTGAAGCTTTCTTT.

The chain joins TRBV6-4 to TRBJ1-2; TRBD1 might be the D (5 bases). Per the germline V gene, CDR1 is MRHNA and CDR2 is SNTAGT. CDR3 length equals 17 residues. The germline V and J ends were trimmed by 3 bases and 6 bases, with 23 bases remaining between them. The CDR3 reads CASSEFPTLGGIHGYTF. CDR3 DNA sequence: TGTGCCAGCAGTGAATTCCCTACCCTTGGGGGGATTCATGGCTACACCTTC.

Turning to this clone: One junction end does not reproduce the germline sequence, and a read error may be involved. CDR3 in DNA: TGTGCCTGGAGTGTACAGTTGGTAGCGGGGGGCCCCCTCTTC. This encodes CAWSVQLVAGGPLF. The rearrangement uses TRBV30 and TRBJ2-7, with 10 bases fitting TRBD2. CDR3 length: 14 amino acids. The germline gives CDR1 GTSNPN, CDR2 SVGIG (reference sequence).

Only one count was recorded for this clone. Relative to the germline gene, one junction end is altered; a read error may explain this. The chain employs TRBV7-7 and TRBJ1-4; D uncertain. The CDR3 covers 13 residues. Germline V gene data show CDR1 as SSHAT and CDR2 as FNYEAQ (reference sequence). The CDR3 nucleotides read TGTGCTAGCAGCCCCAACATCGGGGAAAAACTGTTTTTT. Translating it yields CASSPNIGEKLFF.

The chain combines TRBV7-2 with TRBJ2-1; 7 bases map to TRBD1. Germline values: CDR1 SGHTA, CDR2 FQGNSA. The CDR3 has 17 amino acids. The ends lost 2 bases at V and 4 bases at J; junction bases unmatched: 11. The CDR3 protein is CASSLRSGQNLYNEQFF. Written as DNA, the CDR3 is TGTGCCAGCAGCTTACGGTCGGGACAGAATCTTTACAATGAGCAGTTCTTC.

About this clone itself: Other DNA sequences in the sample encode the same CDR3. This chain links TRBV7-2 with TRBJ2-2; a possible D gene is TRBD2 (7 bases). Germline V gene sequence: CDR1 SGHTA, CDR2 FQGNSA. V gave up 5 bases and J gave up 6 bases, with 16 bases separating them. The CDR3 covers 15 residues. CDR3 coding DNA: TGTGCCAGCAGCCTAGGGGGGGGTACAGCCGGGGAGCTGTTTTTT. This sequence encodes CASSLGGGTAGELFF.

The chain links TRBV5-6 to TRBJ2-5; weak D call: TRBD1 (5 bases). The CDR3 consists of 17 residues. The germline V and J ends were trimmed by 3 bases and 3 bases, with 21 bases remaining between them. In germline, CDR1 is SGHDT, CDR2 YYEEEE. CDR3 sequence (DNA): TGTGCCAGCAGCTCAAAGGGGCAGGGAACTGCAAAAGAGACCCAGTACTTC. Translation gives CASSSKGQGTAKETQYF.

The V and J genes are TRBV19 and TRBJ1-1; D is uncertain. This CDR3 spans 13 amino acids. V dropped 5 bases and J dropped 0 bases, with 7 bases sitting between them. Germline V gene lookup returns CDR1 LNHDA and CDR2 SQIVND (reference sequence). The CDR3 region has the DNA TGTGCCAGTAGTCCCCTGTTGAACACTGAAGCTTTCTTT. Encoded protein: CASSPLLNTEAFF.

The rearrangement joins TRBV16 to TRBJ2-1, with 7 bases identical to TRBD1. The CDR3 is 16 residues long. V gave up 4 bases and J gave up 2 bases; unmatched junction bases: 8. Germline CDR1 is KGHSY and CDR2 is FQNENV. The CDR3 here is CASSPPDRATYNEQFF. Written as DNA, the CDR3 is TGTGCCAGCAGCCCCCCAGACAGGGCGACCTACAATGAGCAGTTCTTC.

This chain uses TRBV19 with TRBJ1-2; TRBD1 matches at 8 bases. The CDR3 has 14 residues. The V and J ends lost 6 bases and 4 bases, in that order; junction bases with no gene match: 7. The germline CDR1 and CDR2 sequences are LNHDA and SQIVND (reference sequence). DNA for the CDR3: TGTGCCAGTAGAATGACGGGGACAGGCTATGGCTACACCTTC. Its protein is CASRMTGTGYGYTF.

The chain recombines TRBV2 with TRBJ1-2; TRBD1 matches at 7 bases. The junction had 8 bases not matched to a gene; V was cut back by 6 bases and J by 4 bases. Germline V gene sequence: CDR1 SNHLY, CDR2 FYNNEI. The CDR3 is 14 amino acids. The CDR3 is CASRKRQGGYGYTF. The CDR3, as DNA: TGTGCCAGCAGGAAACGACAGGGAGGCTATGGCTACACCTTC.

This clone was detected once. The V and J genes are TRBV7-9 and TRBJ1-1; D remains ambiguous. Germline lookup yields CDR1 SEHNR and CDR2 FQNEAQ (reference sequence). The V end lost 1 base, the J end lost 0 bases, and 6 bases lay between the germline ends. The CDR3 totals 14 residues. This chain's CDR3 is CASSLGAMNTEAFF. CDR3 nucleotides: TGTGCCAGCAGCTTAGGAGCCATGAACACTGAAGCTTTCTTT.

The gene calls are TRBV19 and TRBJ1-5; a possible D gene is TRBD1 (5 bases). The CDR3 spans 14 residues. CDR1 and CDR2 (germline): LNHDA, SQIVND (reference sequence). V was cut by 5 bases and J by 2 bases, with 10 bases left in between. Here the CDR3 reads CASSSIGGNQPQHF. CDR3 sequence (DNA): TGTGCCAGTAGTTCTATAGGGGGCAATCAGCCCCAGCATTTT.

This clone showed up just a few times. The chain is built from TRBV2 and TRBJ2-1; possibly TRBD2 for D (6 bases). CDR1 and CDR2 (germline): SNHLY, FYNNEI. The V gene lost 7 bases and the J gene lost 4 bases, with 11 bases spanning the gap. The CDR3 contains 13 residues. As DNA, the CDR3 is TGTGCCAGCACGAGGGACTTTTACAATGAGCAGTTCTTC. Translating gives CASTRDFYNEQFF. The variable domain in full, with the rest retrieved from reference TRBV2 and TRBJ2-1, is EPEVTQTPSHQVTQMGQEVILRCVPISNHLYFYWYRQILGQKVEFLVSFYNNEISEKSEIFDDQFSVERPDGSNFTLKIRSTKLEDSAMYFCASTRDFYNEQFFGPGTRLTVL.

V gene TRBV25-1 combines with J gene TRBJ2-7; TRBD1 might be the D (6 bases). This CDR3 region has 17 residues. V lost 4 bases to trimming and J lost 3 bases, with 22 bases between them. The germline V gene encodes CDR1 MGHDK and CDR2 SYGVNS. CDR3: CASSASQVIGGYYEQYF. CDR3 sequence (DNA): TGTGCCAGCAGTGCCTCCCAAGTTATTGGGGGCTACTACGAGCAGTACTTC.

V and J are TRBV6-5 and TRBJ1-4; D possibly corresponds to TRBD1 (6 bases). CDR1 is MNHEY and CDR2 is SVGAGI in the germline V gene. The V and J ends lost 1 base and 8 bases respectively, with 17 bases between them. The CDR3 loop spans 16 amino acids. The CDR3 bases are TGTGCCAGCAGTTACTTGAGGATCAGGGGCGTAGAAAAACTGTTTTTT. This sequence encodes CASSYLRIRGVEKLFF.

This clone was seen more than once but under ten times. The rearrangement links TRBV19 to TRBJ2-5; 9 nucleotides align to TRBD1. CDR1 and CDR2 from the germline V gene are LNHDA and SQIVND (reference sequence). With V trimmed by 3 bases and J by 3 bases, 5 bases remained unmatched. The CDR3 spans 15 residues. The CDR3 DNA reads as TGTGCCAGTAGTATTGGGACAGGGTACGAAGAGACCCAGTACTTC. It yields the protein CASSIGTGYEETQYF.

This clone was seen once. V and J are TRBV5-1 and TRBJ1-2, with 7 nucleotides matching TRBD1. V dropped 4 bases and J dropped 8; count of bases not matched to a gene: 8. The germline CDR1 and CDR2 sequences are SGHRS and YFSETQ. This CDR3 has 13 amino acids. CDR3 DNA: TGCGCCAGCAGCCCCGACAGGGTCCAGGGCTACACCTTC. Amino acids: CASSPDRVQGYTF.

The rearrangement joins TRBV5-1 to TRBJ2-7; a weak D match, TRBD1 (5 bases). CDR3 length: 14 amino acids. Germline V CDR1 and CDR2: SGHRS, YFSETQ. V gave up 4 bases and J gave up 2 bases, with 13 bases separating them. Written as DNA, the CDR3 is TGCGCCAGCAGCCTCCGGACACCTGCCTACGAGCAGTACTTC. Encoded protein: CASSLRTPAYEQYF.

The gene calls are TRBV5-1 and TRBJ2-2; D remains unclear. The V gene lost 4 bases and the J gene lost 0 bases, with 13 bases spanning the gap. The CDR3 extends over 16 amino acids. Germline V gives CDR1 SGHRS, CDR2 YFSETQ. CDR3 region: CASSLTFRANTGELFF. DNA for the CDR3: TGCGCCAGCAGCCTGACCTTTCGGGCGAACACCGGGGAGCTGTTTTTT. The whole variable domain, remainder taken from reference TRBV5-1 and TRBJ2-2, is KAGVTQTPRYLIKTRGQQVTLSCSPISGHRSVSWYQQTPGQGLQFLFEYFSETQRNKGNFPGRFSGRQFSNSRSEMNVSTLELGDSALYLCASSLTFRANTGELFFGEGSRLTVL.

The V gene is TRBV3-1 (or the pseudogene TRBV3-2), the J gene TRBJ2-1; unclear D gene. The V gene's germline CDR1 is LGHDT and CDR2 YNNKEL (reference sequence). This CDR3 has 16 residues. Trimming shortened V by 6 bases and J by 0 bases, and 15 bases separated the two germline ends. CDR3 nucleotides: TGTGCCAGCAGTGCTTTTCCAAGGAGCTCCTACAATGAGCAGTTCTTC. Amino acids: CASSAFPRSSYNEQFF.